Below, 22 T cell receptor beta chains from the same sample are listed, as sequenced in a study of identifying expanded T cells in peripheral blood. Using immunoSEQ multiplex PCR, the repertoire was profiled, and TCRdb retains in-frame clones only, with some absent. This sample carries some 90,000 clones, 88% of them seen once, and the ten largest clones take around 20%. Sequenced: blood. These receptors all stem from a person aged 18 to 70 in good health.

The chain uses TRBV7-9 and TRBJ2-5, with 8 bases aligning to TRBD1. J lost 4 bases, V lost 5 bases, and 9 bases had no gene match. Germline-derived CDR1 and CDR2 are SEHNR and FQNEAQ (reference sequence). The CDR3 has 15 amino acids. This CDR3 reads CASSRGRGPGETQYF. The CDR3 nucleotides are TGTGCCAGCAGCCGAGGCAGGGGGCCGGGAGAGACCCAGTACTTC.

Written as DNA, the CDR3 is TGTGCCTGCCAATTCGGCCTCTATGGCTACACCTTC. As protein: CACQFGLYGYTF. This chain connects TRBV30 to TRBJ1-2; no clear D. The CDR3 totals 12 residues. CDR1 is GTSNPN, CDR2 SVGIG, per germline (reference sequence). V lost 6 bases to trimming and J lost 4 bases, with 12 bases between them.

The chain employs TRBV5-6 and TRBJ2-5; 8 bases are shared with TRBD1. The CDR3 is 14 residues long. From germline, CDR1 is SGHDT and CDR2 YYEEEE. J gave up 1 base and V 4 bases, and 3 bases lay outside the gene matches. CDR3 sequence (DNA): TGTGCCAGCAGCAGGACAGGGATCCAAGAGACCCAGTACTTC. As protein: CASSRTGIQETQYF.

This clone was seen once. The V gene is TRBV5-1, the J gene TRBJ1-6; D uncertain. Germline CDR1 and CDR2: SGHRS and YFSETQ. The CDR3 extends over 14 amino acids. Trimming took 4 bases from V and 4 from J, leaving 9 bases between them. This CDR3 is CASSRDRYNSPLHF. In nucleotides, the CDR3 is TGCGCCAGCAGCCGTGATCGTTATAATTCACCCCTCCACTTT.

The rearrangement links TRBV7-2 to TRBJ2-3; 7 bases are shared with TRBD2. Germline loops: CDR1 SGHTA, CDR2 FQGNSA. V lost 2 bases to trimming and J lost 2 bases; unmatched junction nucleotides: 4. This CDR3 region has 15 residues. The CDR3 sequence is CASSLSGNPTDTQYF. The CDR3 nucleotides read TGTGCCAGCAGCTTAAGCGGGAACCCCACAGATACGCAGTATTTT.

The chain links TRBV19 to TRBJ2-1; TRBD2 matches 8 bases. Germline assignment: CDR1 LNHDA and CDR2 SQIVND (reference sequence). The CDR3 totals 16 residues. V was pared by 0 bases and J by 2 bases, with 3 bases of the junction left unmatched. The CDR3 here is CASSIEAGGTYNEQFF. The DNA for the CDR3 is TGTGCCAGTAGTATAGAGGCGGGGGGTACCTACAATGAGCAGTTCTTC.

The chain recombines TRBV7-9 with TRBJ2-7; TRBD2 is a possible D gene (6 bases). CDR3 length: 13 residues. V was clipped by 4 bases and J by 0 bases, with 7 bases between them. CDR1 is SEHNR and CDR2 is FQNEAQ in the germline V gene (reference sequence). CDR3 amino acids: CASSSGSSYEQYF. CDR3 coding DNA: TGTGCCAGCAGCTCCGGGAGCTCCTACGAGCAGTACTTC. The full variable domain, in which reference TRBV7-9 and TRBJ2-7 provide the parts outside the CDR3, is DTGVSQNPRHKITKRGQNVTFRCDPISEHNRLYWYRQTLGQGPEFLTYFQNEAQLEKSRLLSDRFSAERPKGSFSTLEIQRTEQGDSAMYLCASSSGSSYEQYFGPGTRLTVT.

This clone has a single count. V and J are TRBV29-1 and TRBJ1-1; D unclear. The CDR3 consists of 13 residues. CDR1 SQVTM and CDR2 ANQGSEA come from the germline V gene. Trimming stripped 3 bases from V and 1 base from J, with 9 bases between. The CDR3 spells CSVDKGSNTEAFF. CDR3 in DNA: TGCAGCGTTGACAAGGGCTCGAACACTGAAGCTTTCTTT.

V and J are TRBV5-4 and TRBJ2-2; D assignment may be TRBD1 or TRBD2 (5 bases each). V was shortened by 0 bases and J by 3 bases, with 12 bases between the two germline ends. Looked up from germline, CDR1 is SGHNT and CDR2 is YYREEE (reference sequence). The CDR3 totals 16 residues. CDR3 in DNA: TGTGCCAGCAGCTTGGACTTCCGAGGGGACACCGGGGAGCTGTTTTTT. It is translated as CASSLDFRGDTGELFF.

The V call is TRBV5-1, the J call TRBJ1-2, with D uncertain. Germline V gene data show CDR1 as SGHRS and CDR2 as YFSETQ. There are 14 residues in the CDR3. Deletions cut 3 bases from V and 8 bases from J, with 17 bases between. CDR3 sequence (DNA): TGCGCCAGCAGCTCGTGGGCCTCCGACGTAGGCTACACCTTC. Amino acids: CASSSWASDVGYTF.

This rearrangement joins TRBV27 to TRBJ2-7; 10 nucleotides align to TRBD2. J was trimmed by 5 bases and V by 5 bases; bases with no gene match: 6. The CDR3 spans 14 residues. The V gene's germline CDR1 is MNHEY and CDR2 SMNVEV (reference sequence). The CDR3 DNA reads TGTGCCAGCAGTCACGGACTAGCGGAACACGAGCAGTACTTC. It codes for CASSHGLAEHEQYF.

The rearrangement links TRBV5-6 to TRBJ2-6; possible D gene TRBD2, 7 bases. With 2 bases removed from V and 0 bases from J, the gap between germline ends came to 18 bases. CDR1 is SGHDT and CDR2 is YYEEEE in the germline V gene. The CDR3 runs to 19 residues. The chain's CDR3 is CASSFGGLYPDSGANVLTF. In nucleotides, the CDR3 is TGTGCCAGCAGCTTCGGGGGGCTTTACCCTGACTCTGGGGCCAACGTCCTGACTTTC.

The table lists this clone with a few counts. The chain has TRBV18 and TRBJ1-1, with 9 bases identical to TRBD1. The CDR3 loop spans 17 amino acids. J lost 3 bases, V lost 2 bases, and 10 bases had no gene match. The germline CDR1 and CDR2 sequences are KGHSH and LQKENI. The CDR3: CASSPMGQGYSDTEAFF. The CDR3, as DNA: TGTGCCAGCTCACCAATGGGACAGGGATATTCGGACACTGAAGCTTTCTTT.

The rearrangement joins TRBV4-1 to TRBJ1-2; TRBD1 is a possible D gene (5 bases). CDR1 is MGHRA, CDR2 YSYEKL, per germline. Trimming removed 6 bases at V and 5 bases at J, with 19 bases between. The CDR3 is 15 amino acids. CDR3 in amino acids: CASRPSIREAYGYTF. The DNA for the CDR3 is TGCGCCAGCAGACCCAGCATCAGGGAAGCATATGGCTACACCTTC.

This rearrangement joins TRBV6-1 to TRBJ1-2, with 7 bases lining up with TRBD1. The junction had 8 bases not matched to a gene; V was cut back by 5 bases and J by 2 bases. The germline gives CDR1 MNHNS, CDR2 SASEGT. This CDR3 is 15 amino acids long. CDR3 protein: CASSREGAGNYGYTF. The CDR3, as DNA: TGTGCCAGCAGTCGGGAGGGGGCAGGGAACTATGGCTACACCTTC.

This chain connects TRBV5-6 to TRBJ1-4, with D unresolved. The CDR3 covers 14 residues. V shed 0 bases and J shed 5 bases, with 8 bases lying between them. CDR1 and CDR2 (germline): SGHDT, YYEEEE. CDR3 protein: CASSLVDGNEKLFF. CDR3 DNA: TGTGCCAGCAGCTTGGTGGACGGCAATGAAAAACTGTTTTTT.

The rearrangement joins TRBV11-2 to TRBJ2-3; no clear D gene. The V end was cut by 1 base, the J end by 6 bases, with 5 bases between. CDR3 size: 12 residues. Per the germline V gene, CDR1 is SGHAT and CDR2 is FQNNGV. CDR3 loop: CASSLGPDTQYF. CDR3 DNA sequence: TGTGCCAGCAGCTTAGGGCCGGATACGCAGTATTTT. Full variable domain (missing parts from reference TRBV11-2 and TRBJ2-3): EAGVAQSPRYKIIEKRQSVAFWCNPISGHATLYWYQQILGQGPKLLIQFQNNGVVDDSQLPKDRFSAERLKGVDSTLKIQPAKLEDSAVYLCASSLGPDTQYFGPGTRLTVL.

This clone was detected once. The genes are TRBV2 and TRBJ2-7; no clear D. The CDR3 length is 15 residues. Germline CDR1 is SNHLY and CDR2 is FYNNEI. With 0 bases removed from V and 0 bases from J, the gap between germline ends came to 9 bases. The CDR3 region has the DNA TGTGCCAGCAGTGAAGCGCCCGGCAACTCCTACGAGCAGTACTTC. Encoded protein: CASSEAPGNSYEQYF.

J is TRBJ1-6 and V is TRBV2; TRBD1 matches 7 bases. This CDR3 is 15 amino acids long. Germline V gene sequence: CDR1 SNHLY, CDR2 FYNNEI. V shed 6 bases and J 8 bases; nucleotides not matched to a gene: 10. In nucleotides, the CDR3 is TGTGCCAGCAGGGGAAGGGGGCGAAGCGATTCACCCCTCCACTTT. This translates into CASRGRGRSDSPLHF. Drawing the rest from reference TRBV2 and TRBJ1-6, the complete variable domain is EPEVTQTPSHQVTQMGQEVILRCVPISNHLYFYWYRQILGQKVEFLVSFYNNEISEKSEIFDDQFSVERPDGSNFTLKIRSTKLEDSAMYFCASRGRGRSDSPLHFGNGTRLTVT.

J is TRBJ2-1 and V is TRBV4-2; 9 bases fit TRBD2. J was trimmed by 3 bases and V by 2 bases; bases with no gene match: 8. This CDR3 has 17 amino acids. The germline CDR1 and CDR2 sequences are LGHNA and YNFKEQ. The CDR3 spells CASSQPFSGGFYNEQFF. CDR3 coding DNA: TGTGCCAGCAGCCAACCATTCAGCGGGGGGTTCTACAATGAGCAGTTCTTC.

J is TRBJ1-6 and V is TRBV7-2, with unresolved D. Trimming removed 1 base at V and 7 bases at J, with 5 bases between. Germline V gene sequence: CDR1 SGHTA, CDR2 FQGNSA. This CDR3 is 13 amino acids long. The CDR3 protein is CASSLVQNSPLHF. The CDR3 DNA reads TGTGCCAGCAGCTTAGTCCAAAATTCACCCCTCCACTTT.

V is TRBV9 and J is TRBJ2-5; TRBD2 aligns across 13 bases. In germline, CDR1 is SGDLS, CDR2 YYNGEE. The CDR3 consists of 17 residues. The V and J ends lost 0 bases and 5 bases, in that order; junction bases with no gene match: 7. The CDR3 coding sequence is TGTGCCAGCAGCGTAGAGGCGGGACTAGCGGGGTTGGAGACCCAGTACTTC. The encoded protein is CASSVEAGLAGLETQYF.